This T cell receptor (beta chain) was profiled in a study of PD-1 blockade in classical Hodgkin lymphoma. The sample's time point: newly diagnosed, previously untreated cHL patient sample. The germline V gene encodes CDR1 SGHAT and CDR2 FQNNGV. This CDR3 contains 15 residues. V was pared by 0 bases and J by 5 bases, with 13 bases between. The table came from immunoSEQ multiplex PCR; TCRdb's copy has only in-frame clones and leaves some out. The table has roughly 77,000 clones, roughly 93% seen once; the top ten hold over 2.5%. The V gene is TRBV11-2, the J gene TRBJ2-5, with D perhaps being TRBD1 or TRBD2 (5 bases each). The sequencing input was peripheral blood mononuclear cells (PBMCs). The sequence was obtained from a human donor with classical Hodgkin lymphoma. CDR3 DNA sequence: TGTGCCAGCAGCTTAGAAGGGACCCTCGGGGAGACCCAGTACTTC. Protein sequence: CASSLEGTLGETQYF.